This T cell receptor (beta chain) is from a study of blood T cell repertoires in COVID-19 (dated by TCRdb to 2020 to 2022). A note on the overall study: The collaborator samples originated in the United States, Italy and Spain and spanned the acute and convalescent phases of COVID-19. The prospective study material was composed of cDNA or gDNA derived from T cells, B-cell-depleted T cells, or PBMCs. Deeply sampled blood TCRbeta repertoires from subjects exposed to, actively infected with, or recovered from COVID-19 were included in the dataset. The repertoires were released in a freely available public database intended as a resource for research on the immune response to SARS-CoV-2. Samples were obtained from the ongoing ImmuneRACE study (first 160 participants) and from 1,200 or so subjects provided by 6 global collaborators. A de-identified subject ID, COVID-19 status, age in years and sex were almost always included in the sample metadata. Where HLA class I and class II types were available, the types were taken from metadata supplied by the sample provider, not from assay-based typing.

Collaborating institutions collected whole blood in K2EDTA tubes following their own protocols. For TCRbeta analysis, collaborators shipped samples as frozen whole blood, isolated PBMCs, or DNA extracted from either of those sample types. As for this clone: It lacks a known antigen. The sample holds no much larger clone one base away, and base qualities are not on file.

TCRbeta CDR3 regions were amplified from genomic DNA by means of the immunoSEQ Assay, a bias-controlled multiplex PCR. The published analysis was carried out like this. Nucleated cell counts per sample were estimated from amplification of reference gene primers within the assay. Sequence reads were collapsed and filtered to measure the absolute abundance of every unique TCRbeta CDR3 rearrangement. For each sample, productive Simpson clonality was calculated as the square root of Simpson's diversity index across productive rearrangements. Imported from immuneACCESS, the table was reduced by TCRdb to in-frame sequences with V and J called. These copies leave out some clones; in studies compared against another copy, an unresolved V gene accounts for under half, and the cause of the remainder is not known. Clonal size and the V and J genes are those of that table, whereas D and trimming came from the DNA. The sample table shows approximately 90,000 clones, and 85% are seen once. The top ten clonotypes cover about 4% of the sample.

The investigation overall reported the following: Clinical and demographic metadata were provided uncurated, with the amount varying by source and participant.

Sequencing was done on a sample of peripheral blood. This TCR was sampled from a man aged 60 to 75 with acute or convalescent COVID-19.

The CDR3 corresponds to CASSYRLAGGYEQYF. The DNA sequence reads TGTGCCAGCAGCTATCGACTAGCGGGAGGCTACGAGCAGTACTTC. Recombination linked TRBV5-6 to TRBJ2-7; TRBD2 fits 13 bases in the junction. The CDR3 sequence holds 15 residues, the cysteine and phenylalanine included. The sequence is cut down to CDR3 DNA, 45 bases in frame from base 1. The germline V gene provides CDR1 SGHDT and CDR2 YYEEEE. Germline trimming: 3 bases from V, 3 bases from J; junction bases outside gene matches: 3.